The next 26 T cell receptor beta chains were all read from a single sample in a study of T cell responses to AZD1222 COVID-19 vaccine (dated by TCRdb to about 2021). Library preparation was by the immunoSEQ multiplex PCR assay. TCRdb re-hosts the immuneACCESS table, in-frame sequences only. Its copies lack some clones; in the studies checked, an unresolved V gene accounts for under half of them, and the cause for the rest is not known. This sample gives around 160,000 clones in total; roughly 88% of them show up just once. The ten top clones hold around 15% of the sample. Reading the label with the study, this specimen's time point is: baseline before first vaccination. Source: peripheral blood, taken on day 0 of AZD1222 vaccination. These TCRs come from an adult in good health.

The CDR3 spells CASSGTGAKNIQYF. The CDR3 DNA reads TGTGCCAGCAGCGGGACAGGTGCCAAAAACATTCAGTACTTC. The rearrangement links TRBV5-5 to TRBJ2-4; 8 nucleotides align to TRBD1. The V gene's germline CDR1 is SGHKS and CDR2 YYEKEE (reference sequence). This CDR3 contains 14 residues. V lost 4 bases and J lost 1; bases outside the gene matches: 1.

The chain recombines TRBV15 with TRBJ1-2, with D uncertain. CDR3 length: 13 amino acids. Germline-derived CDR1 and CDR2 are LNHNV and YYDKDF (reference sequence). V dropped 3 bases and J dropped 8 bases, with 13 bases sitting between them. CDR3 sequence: CATSSWPTVGYTF. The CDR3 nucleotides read TGTGCCACCAGCAGTTGGCCAACGGTCGGCTACACCTTC.

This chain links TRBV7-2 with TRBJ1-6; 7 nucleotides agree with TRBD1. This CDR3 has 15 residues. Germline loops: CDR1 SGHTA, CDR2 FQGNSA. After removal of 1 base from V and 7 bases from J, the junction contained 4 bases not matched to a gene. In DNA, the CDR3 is TGTGCCAGCAGCTTAGGCGCGGACAGGAATTCACCCCTCCACTTT. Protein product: CASSLGADRNSPLHF.

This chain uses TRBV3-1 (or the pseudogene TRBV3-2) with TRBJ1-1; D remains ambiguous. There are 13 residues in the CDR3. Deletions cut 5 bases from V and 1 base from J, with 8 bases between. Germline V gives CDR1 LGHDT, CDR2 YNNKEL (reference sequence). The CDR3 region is CASSDNRNTEAFF. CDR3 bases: TGTGCCAGCAGCGATAATCGGAACACTGAAGCTTTCTTT.

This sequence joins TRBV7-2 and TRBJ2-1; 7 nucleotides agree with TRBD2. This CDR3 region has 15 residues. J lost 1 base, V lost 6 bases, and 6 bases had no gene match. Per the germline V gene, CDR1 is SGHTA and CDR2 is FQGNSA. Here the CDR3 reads CASRGAGLSYNEQFF. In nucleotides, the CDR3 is TGTGCCAGCAGAGGAGCGGGGCTGTCCTACAATGAGCAGTTCTTC.

The CDR3, as DNA: TGTGCCAGCAGCCGGGACAGGGGTCAGCCCCAGCATTTT. Encoded protein: CASSRDRGQPQHF. The rearrangement joins TRBV7-2 to TRBJ1-5; 10 bases agree with TRBD1. Germline CDR1 is SGHTA and CDR2 is FQGNSA. J was trimmed by 6 bases and V by 5 bases; bases with no gene match: 1. This CDR3 spans 13 amino acids.

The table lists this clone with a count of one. CDR3 amino acids: CASSIGGFNYGYTF. CDR3 nucleotides: TGTGCCAGTAGTATAGGGGGTTTTAACTATGGCTACACCTTC. This chain links TRBV19 with TRBJ1-2; no clear D gene. Trimming cost V 1 base and J 1 base, with 7 bases left between them. This CDR3 spans 14 amino acids. Germline CDR1 is LNHDA and CDR2 is SQIVND (reference sequence).

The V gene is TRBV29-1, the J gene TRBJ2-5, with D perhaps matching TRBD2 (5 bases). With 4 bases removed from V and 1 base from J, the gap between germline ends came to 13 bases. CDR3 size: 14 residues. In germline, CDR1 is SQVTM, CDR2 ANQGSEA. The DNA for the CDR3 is TGCAGCGTTGCCCGGGGAACCATCCAAGAGACCCAGTACTTC. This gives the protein CSVARGTIQETQYF.

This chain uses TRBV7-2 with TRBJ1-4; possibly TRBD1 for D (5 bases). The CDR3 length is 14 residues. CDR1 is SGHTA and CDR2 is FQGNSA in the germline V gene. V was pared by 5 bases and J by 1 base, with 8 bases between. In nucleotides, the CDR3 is TGTGCCAGCAGCCCGGGGGGAACTAATGAAAAACTGTTTTTT. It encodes CASSPGGTNEKLFF. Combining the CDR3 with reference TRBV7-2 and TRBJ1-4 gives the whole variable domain GAGVSQSPSNKVTEKGKDVELRCDPISGHTALYWYRQSLGQGLEFLIYFQGNSAPDKSGLPSDRFSAERTGGSVSTLTIQRTQQEDSAVYLCASSPGGTNEKLFFGSGTQLSVL.

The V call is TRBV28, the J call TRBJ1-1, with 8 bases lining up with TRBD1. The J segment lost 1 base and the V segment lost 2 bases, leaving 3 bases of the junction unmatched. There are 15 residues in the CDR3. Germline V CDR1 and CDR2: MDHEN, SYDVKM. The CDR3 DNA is TGTGCCAGCAGTTTACAGGGGGCCGGGAACACTGAAGCTTTCTTT. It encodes CASSLQGAGNTEAFF. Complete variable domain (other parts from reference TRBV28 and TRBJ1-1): DVKVTQSSRYLVKRTGEKVFLECVQDMDHENMFWYRQDPGLGLRLIYFSYDVKMKEKGDIPEGYSVSREKKERFSLILESASTNQTSMYLCASSLQGAGNTEAFFGQGTRLTVV.

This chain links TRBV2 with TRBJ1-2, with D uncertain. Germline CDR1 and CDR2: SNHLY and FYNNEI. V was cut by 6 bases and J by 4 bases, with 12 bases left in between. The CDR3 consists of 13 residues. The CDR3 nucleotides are TGTGCCAGCAGGCCCCCAGAAATCTATGGCTACACCTTC. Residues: CASRPPEIYGYTF.

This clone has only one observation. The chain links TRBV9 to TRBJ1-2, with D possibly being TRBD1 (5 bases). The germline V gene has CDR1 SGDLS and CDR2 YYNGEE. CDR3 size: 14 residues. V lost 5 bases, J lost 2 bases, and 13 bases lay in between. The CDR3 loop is CASSRSQENYGYTF. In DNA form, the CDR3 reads TGTGCCAGCAGTCGATCACAGGAAAACTATGGCTACACCTTC.

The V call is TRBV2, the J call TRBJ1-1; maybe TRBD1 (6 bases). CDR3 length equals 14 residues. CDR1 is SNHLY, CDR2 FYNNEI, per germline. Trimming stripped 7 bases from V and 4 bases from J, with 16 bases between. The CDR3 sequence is CASTTGTRVTEAFF. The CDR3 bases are TGTGCCAGCACTACCGGGACAAGGGTCACTGAAGCTTTCTTT. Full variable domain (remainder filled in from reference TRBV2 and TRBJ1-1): EPEVTQTPSHQVTQMGQEVILRCVPISNHLYFYWYRQILGQKVEFLVSFYNNEISEKSEIFDDQFSVERPDGSNFTLKIRSTKLEDSAMYFCASTTGTRVTEAFFGQGTRLTVV.

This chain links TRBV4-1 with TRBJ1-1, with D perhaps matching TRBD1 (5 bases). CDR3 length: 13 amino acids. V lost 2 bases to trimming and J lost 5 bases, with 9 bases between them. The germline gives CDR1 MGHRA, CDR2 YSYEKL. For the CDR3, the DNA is TGCGCCAGCAGCCAATACCAGGGTACTGAAGCTTTCTTT. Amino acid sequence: CASSQYQGTEAFF.

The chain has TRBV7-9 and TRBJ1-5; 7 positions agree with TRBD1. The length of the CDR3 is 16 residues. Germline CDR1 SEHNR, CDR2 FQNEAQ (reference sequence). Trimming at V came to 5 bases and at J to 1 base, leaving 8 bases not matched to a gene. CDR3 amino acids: CASSQGGTSSNQPQHF. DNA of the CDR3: TGTGCCAGCAGCCAAGGGGGCACATCAAGCAATCAGCCCCAGCATTTT.

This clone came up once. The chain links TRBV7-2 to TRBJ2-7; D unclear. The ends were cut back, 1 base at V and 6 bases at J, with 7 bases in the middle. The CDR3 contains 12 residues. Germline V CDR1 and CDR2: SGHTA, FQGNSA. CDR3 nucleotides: TGTGCCAGCAGCTTAGATGCGGTCGAGCAGTACTTC. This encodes CASSLDAVEQYF.

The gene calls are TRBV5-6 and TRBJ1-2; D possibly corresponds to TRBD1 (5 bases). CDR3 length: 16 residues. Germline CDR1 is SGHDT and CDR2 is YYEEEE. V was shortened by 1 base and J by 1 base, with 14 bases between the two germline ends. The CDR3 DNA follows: TGTGCCAGCAGCTTGCGAGACAGACACCTTAACTATGGCTACACCTTC. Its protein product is CASSLRDRHLNYGYTF.

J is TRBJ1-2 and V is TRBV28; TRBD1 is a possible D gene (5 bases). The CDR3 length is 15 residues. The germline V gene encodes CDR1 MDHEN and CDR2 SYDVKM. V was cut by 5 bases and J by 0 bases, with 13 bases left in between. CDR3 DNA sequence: TGTGCCAGCAGTCGGGGGGGGAGGACTAACTATGGCTACACCTTC. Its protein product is CASSRGGRTNYGYTF.

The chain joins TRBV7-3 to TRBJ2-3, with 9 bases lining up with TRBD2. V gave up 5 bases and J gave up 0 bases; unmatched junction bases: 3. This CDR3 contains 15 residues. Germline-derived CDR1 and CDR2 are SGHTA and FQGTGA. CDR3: CASSHGLASTDTQYF. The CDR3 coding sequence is TGTGCCAGCAGCCACGGACTAGCGAGCACAGATACGCAGTATTTT.

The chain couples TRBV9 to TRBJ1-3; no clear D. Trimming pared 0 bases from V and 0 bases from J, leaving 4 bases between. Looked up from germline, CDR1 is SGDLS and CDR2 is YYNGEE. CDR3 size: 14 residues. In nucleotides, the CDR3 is TGTGCCAGCAGCGTAGGAAGCTCTGGAAACACCATATATTTT. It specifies CASSVGSSGNTIYF.

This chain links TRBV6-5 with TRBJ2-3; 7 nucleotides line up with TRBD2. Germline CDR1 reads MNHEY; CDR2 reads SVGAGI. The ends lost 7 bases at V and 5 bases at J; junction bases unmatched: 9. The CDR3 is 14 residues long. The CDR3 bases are TGTGCCAGCACAAGGGGAGGGAATGTAGATACGCAGTATTTT. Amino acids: CASTRGGNVDTQYF.

The CDR3 DNA reads TGTGCTAGTGGTTTCTCAGGGGGTAACTATGGCTACACCTTC. The encoded protein is CASGFSGGNYGYTF. The chain employs TRBV12-5 and TRBJ1-2, with 7 bases that match TRBD1. CDR1 and CDR2 (germline): LGHNT, FRNRAP. This CDR3 comprises 14 residues. Unmatched junction bases numbered 2, after V lost 3 bases and J lost 1 base.

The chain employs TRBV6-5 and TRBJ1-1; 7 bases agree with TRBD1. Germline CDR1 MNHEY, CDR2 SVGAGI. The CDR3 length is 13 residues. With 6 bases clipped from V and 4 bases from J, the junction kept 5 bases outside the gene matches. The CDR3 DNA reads TGTGCCAGCAGACAACAGGGGATCACTGAAGCTTTCTTT. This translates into CASRQQGITEAFF.

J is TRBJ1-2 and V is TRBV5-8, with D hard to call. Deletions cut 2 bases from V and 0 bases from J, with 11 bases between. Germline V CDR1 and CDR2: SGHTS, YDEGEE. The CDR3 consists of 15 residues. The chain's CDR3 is CASSFYSTANYGYTF. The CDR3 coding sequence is TGTGCCAGCAGCTTTTACTCTACGGCTAACTATGGCTACACCTTC.

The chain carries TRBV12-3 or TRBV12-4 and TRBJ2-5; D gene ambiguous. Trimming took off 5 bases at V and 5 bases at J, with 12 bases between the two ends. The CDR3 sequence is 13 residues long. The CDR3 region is CASSTSGTETQYF. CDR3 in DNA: TGTGCCAGCAGTACCTCGGGTACGGAGACCCAGTACTTC.

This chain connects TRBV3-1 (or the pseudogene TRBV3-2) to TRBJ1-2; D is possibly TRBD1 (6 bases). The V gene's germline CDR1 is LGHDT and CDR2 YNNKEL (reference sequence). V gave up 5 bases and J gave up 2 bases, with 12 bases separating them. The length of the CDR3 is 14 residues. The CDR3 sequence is CASSYIGQNYGYTF. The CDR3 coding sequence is TGTGCCAGCAGCTACATTGGACAGAACTATGGCTACACCTTC.